This T cell receptor beta chain stems from a study of shared clonotypes between healthy human individuals. V was pared by 0 bases and J by 7 bases, with 9 bases between. This CDR3 has 14 amino acids. CDR1 SEHNR and CDR2 FQNEAQ come from the germline V gene (reference sequence). Points on this clone: In the same sample, other DNA sequences code for this CDR3.

TCRdb keeps only in-frame clones here, not all; method: immunoSEQ multiplex PCR. Counted here are 2,500,000 or so clones, 90% to 95% occurring once; the ten biggest clones make up about 0.13%. Sequencing input: naive CD4+ T cells sorted from blood. The subset was: CD45RA+ positively selected. V usage is TRBV7-9 and J usage is TRBJ1-4; D remains ambiguous. The TCR sequence derives from a man aged 18 to 29 in good health. CDR3 nucleotides: TGTGCCAGCAGCTTAGCGGGCGCGGGTGAAAAACTGTTTTTT. Amino acids: CASSLAGAGEKLFF.